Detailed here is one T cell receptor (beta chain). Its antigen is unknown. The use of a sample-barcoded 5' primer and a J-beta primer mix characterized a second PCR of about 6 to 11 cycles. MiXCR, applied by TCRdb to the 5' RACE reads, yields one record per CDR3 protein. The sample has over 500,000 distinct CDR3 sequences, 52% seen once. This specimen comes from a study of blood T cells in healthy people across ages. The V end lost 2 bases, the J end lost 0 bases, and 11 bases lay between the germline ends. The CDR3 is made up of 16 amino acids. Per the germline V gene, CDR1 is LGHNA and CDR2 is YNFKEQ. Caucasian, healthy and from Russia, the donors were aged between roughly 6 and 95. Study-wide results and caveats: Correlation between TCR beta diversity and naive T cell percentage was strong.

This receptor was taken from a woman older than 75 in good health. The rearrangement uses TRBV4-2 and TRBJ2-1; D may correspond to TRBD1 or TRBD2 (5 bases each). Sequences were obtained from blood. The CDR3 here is CASSQTRESSYNEQFF. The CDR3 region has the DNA TGTGCCAGCAGCCAAACCAGGGAGAGCTCCTACAATGAGCAGTTCTTC.